One sample yielded the 7 T cell receptor beta chains listed below, sequenced in a study of early T cells in non-severe SARS-CoV-2 infection. TCRdb used MiXCR to reprocess the 5' RACE reads, holding one entry per CDR3 protein. The table includes around 70,000 distinct CDR3 sequences, over 8% detected once. Sequenced here: whole blood, sampled at baseline. The receptors shown here come from an adult who was a healthcare worker with PCR-confirmed SARS-CoV-2 infection or an uninfected control (not recorded which).

This clonotype has a handful of counts. The V gene is TRBV25-1, the J gene TRBJ2-5, with a weak D call TRBD2 (6 bases). Germline V lookup: CDR1 MGHDK, CDR2 SYGVNS. V lost 1 base and J 9 bases, leaving 27 bases between the germline ends. The CDR3 contains 18 residues. The CDR3: CASSEFRGSGHTRVAQYF. The CDR3 coding sequence is TGTGCCAGCAGTGAATTTCGGGGGTCGGGCCACACCAGAGTCGCCCAGTACTTC.

There are many counts of this clonotype. The chain employs TRBV5-1 and TRBJ1-2, with D possibly being TRBD1 (6 bases). CDR1 SGHRS and CDR2 YFSETQ come from the germline V gene. V lost 4 bases and J 3 bases, leaving 7 bases between the germline ends. This CDR3 comprises 12 residues. In nucleotides, the CDR3 is TGCGCCAGCAGCACAGGGTACTATGGCTACACCTTC. It yields the protein CASSTGYYGYTF.

V is TRBV14 and J is TRBJ2-5; 13 positions match TRBD2. The length of the CDR3 is 16 residues. The trim removed 5 bases at V and 4 bases at J, leaving 7 bases unmatched. Looked up from germline, CDR1 is SGHDN and CDR2 is FVKESK. CDR3 in amino acids: CASSERGLAGTETQYF. DNA of the CDR3: TGTGCCAGCAGCGAAAGGGGACTAGCGGGAACAGAGACCCAGTACTTC.

This clonotype was observed many times. The chain uses TRBV12-3 or TRBV12-4 and TRBJ2-3; D is unresolved. Deletions cut 2 bases from V and 6 bases from J, with 6 bases between. The CDR3 runs to 12 residues. CDR3 nucleotide sequence: TGTGCCAGCAGTTTAATGTCGGATACGCAGTATTTT. Its protein is CASSLMSDTQYF.

The chain carries TRBV6-2 or TRBV6-3 and TRBJ2-7; possibly TRBD1 for D (5 bases). Germline values: CDR1 MNHEY, CDR2 SVGEGT. The length of the CDR3 is 12 residues. Trimming stripped 10 bases from V and 0 bases from J, with 10 bases between. CDR3 loop: CATTGSSYEQYF. CDR3 in DNA: TGTGCCACCACAGGCAGCTCCTACGAGCAGTACTTC.

This clonotype was seen at least ten times. This rearrangement joins TRBV6-5 to TRBJ2-2, with no clear D. The CDR3 runs 12 residues. V was trimmed by 5 bases and J by 2 bases, leaving 3 bases between them. Germline V gene sequence: CDR1 MNHEY, CDR2 SVGAGI. The DNA of the CDR3 is TGTGCCAGCAGTACTAACACCGGGGAGCTGTTTTTT. This encodes CASSTNTGELFF.

This clonotype was seen repeatedly, ten times or more. The gene calls are TRBV6-5 and TRBJ2-1, with D unclear. V dropped 5 bases and J dropped 0 bases, with 11 bases sitting between them. Germline-derived CDR1 and CDR2 are MNHEY and SVGAGI. The CDR3 consists of 15 residues. The CDR3 region is CASSQDGDSYNEQFF. As DNA, the CDR3 is TGTGCCAGCAGTCAAGACGGTGACTCCTACAATGAGCAGTTCTTC.